Shown below are 6 T cell receptor beta chains from a single sample sequenced in a study of cytomegalovirus exposure and HLA in healthy donors (dated by TCRdb to about 2017). Preparation of the library involved the immunoSEQ multiplex PCR assay. A mixture of 60 forward primers for TCR Vbeta segments and 13 reverse primers for TCR Jbeta segments was used in the multiplex PCR. The clones in this table, taken by TCRdb from immuneACCESS, are in-frame only. Not every clone is retained; where verified, under half of the shortfall comes from an unresolved V gene, and the cause of the rest is unknown. This sample has tens of thousands of clones in its table, and around 69% of those were observed once. The ten top clones hold more than 7% of the sample. Sequences were obtained from PBMCs. The origin of the receptors is a woman aged 25 to 39 in good health and CMV-seropositive.

This clone was counted once. CDR3 DNA: TGCGCCAGCAGCTTGGTGAAAGGGGGAGCCTACAATGAGCAGTTCTTC. Translated, it gives CASSLVKGGAYNEQFF. The gene calls are TRBV5-1 and TRBJ2-7; possibly TRBD1 for D (6 bases). The J call is uncertain, as TRBJ2-1 better fits the DNA end. There are 16 residues in the CDR3. CDR1 and CDR2 (germline): SGHRS, YFSETQ.

The chain uses TRBV11-2 and TRBJ2-5; no clear D gene. The germline V gene has CDR1 SGHAT and CDR2 FQNNGV. The length of the CDR3 is 15 residues. V lost 1 base, J lost 1 base, and 10 bases lay in between. The CDR3 spells CASSLAVTGQETQYF. CDR3 bases: TGTGCCAGCAGCTTAGCGGTCACGGGCCAAGAGACCCAGTACTTC.

The chain employs TRBV6-6 and TRBJ1-1; 8 nucleotides align to TRBD1. The CDR3 contains 14 residues. Trimming removed 4 bases from V and 4 bases from J; junction bases left unmatched: 5. Germline-derived CDR1 and CDR2 are MNHNY and SVGAGI (reference sequence). The CDR3 nucleotides are TGTGCCAGCAGTTTGACAGGGGCGGTCACTGAAGCTTTCTTT. Its protein product is CASSLTGAVTEAFF.

The V and J genes are TRBV28 and TRBJ2-7; a possible D gene is TRBD1 (5 bases). V was shortened by 10 bases and J by 11 bases, with 24 bases between the two germline ends. The CDR3 totals 13 residues. The germline V gene encodes CDR1 MDHEN and CDR2 SYDVKM. The CDR3 region has the DNA TGTGCCACAGCATGGGGCCCGCCTACGGCAGAGTACTTC. Residues: CATAWGPPTAEYF.

V and J are TRBV11-3 and TRBJ2-3, with 7 bases identical to TRBD1. Germline lookup yields CDR1 SGHNT and CDR2 YENEEA. The CDR3 totals 13 residues. Trimming cost V 5 bases and J 4 bases; bases outside gene matches: 3. The CDR3 nucleotides are TGTGCCAGCAGCAGGGGGACAGCAGATACGCAGTATTTT. Translated, it gives CASSRGTADTQYF.

The chain couples TRBV28 to TRBJ2-7; the D gene is possibly TRBD2 (5 bases). Germline V gives CDR1 MDHEN, CDR2 SYDVKM. Trimming removed 5 bases from V and 1 base from J, with 9 bases in between. The CDR3 covers 13 residues. The CDR3 bases are TGTGCCAGCAGTGAGGGTGGTTCCTACGAGCAGTACTTC. Its protein is CASSEGGSYEQYF.